This T cell receptor beta chain was documented in a study of blood T cell repertoires in COVID-19. About the study: COVID-19 samples, acute and convalescent, were from the United States, Italy and Spain. From T cells, B-cell-depleted T cells, or PBMCs came the material, which was cDNA or gDNA.

The CDR3 extends over 17 amino acids. Trimming cost V 1 base and J 3 bases; bases outside gene matches: 13. Looked up from germline, CDR1 is SGHDT and CDR2 is YYEEEE. This clone has a single count. This table comes from immunoSEQ multiplex PCR, and its TCRdb copy is limited to in-frame clones, with some not included. This table holds around 65,000 clones, 80% to 85% found once. The chain uses TRBV5-6 and TRBJ2-7; 7 bases line up with TRBD2. This TCR derives from a human donor in a cohort sampled during active COVID-19. Material: peripheral blood. The CDR3 nucleotides read TGTGCCAGCAGCTTGCGGGGACTAAACACAAGGGGCTACGAGCAGTACTTC. Translating gives CASSLRGLNTRGYEQYF.